The 15 T cell receptor beta chains below were found in one sample sequenced in a study of CD8 T cells in Susac syndrome. After extraction with the RNeasy kit, roughly 0.45 to 1 ug of the RNA was reverse transcribed using random hexamers. TCRdb itself ran the immunoSEQ multiplex PCR reads through MiXCR, one entry per CDR3 protein. The sample shows some 190,000 distinct CDR3 sequences, 85% to 95% of them seen only once. The sequenced material came from CD4+ T cells from PBMCs. Receptors were obtained from a human donor in good health.

This chain connects TRBV24-1 to TRBJ2-5; D not certain. The ends were cut back, 4 bases at V and 7 bases at J, with 9 bases in the middle. The CDR3 length is 12 residues. CDR1 and CDR2 (germline): KGHDR, SFDVKD. The CDR3 DNA sequence: TGTGCCACCAGTGACCCGTTCGGGACCCAGTACTTC. Protein product: CATSDPFGTQYF.

The chain carries TRBV20-1 and TRBJ2-6; D gene unclear. Germline V gives CDR1 DFQATT, CDR2 SNEGSKA (reference sequence). Deletions cut 3 bases from V and 2 bases from J, with 8 bases between. CDR3 length equals 14 residues. CDR3 DNA: TGCAGTGCTAGTCAGGTTGCTGGGGCCAACGTCCTGACTTTC. This encodes CSASQVAGANVLTF.

The chain combines TRBV12-3 or TRBV12-4 with TRBJ1-5; D remains ambiguous. CDR3 length equals 12 residues. V gave up 7 bases and J gave up 4 bases, with 8 bases separating them. CDR3 DNA sequence: TGTGCCAGCACCCAGCCGAATCAGCCCCAGCATTTT. This translates into CASTQPNQPQHF.

V is TRBV10-3 and J is TRBJ2-7, with 9 bases identical to TRBD1. This CDR3 is 15 amino acids long. CDR1 is ENHRY and CDR2 is SYGVKD in the germline V gene. After removal of 6 bases from V and 3 bases from J, the junction contained 9 bases not matched to a gene. In DNA form, the CDR3 reads TGTGCCATCAGGACCGGGGCGGGACAGGGCTACGAGCAGTACGTC. It yields the protein CAIRTGAGQGYEQYV.

This rearrangement joins TRBV7-9 to TRBJ1-2; TRBD1 might be the D (5 bases). Looked up from germline, CDR1 is SEHNR and CDR2 is FQNEAQ (reference sequence). CDR3 size: 12 residues. Between the trimmed V and J ends, which lost 3 bases and 7 bases, there was a span of 9 bases. The DNA for the CDR3 is TGTGCCAGCAGCTTGGTAGGGGCTGGCTACACCTTC. Translation: CASSLVGAGYTF. The full variable domain, rest sourced from reference TRBV7-9 and TRBJ1-2, is DTGVSQNPRHKITKRGQNVTFRCDPISEHNRLYWYRQTLGQGPEFLTYFQNEAQLEKSRLLSDRFSAERPKGSFSTLEIQRTEQGDSAMYLCASSLVGAGYTFGSGTRLTVV.

This clonotype was picked up one time. The chain links TRBV9 to TRBJ2-3; possible D gene TRBD1, 5 bases. Germline V gene sequence: CDR1 SGDLS, CDR2 YYNGEE. Trimming removed 0 bases from V and 8 bases from J, with 13 bases in between. This CDR3 has 14 amino acids. The DNA for the CDR3 is TGTGCCAGCAGCGTAGTCGAAGGGGCGAGTACGCAGTATTTT. This encodes CASSVVEGASTQYF.

The genes are TRBV5-1 and TRBJ2-2; D possibly uses TRBD1 or TRBD2 (5 bases each). CDR1 SGHRS and CDR2 YFSETQ come from the germline V gene. CDR3 length equals 15 residues. Trimming shortened V by 4 bases and J by 6 bases, and 16 bases separated the two germline ends. The CDR3 DNA reads TGCGCCAGCAGCCCCGGGACCGATAGGTCCGGGGAGCTGTTTTTT. It codes for CASSPGTDRSGELFF.

This chain joins TRBV30 and TRBJ2-1; TRBD2 matches at 11 bases. V was pared by 8 bases and J by 5 bases, with 5 bases of the junction left unmatched. Germline V gives CDR1 GTSNPN, CDR2 SVGIG (reference sequence). This CDR3 region has 13 residues. The CDR3 DNA reads TGTGCCCGGGGGGGACTAGCGGACAATGAGCAGTTCTTC. Its protein product is CARGGLADNEQFF.

The rearrangement links TRBV27 to TRBJ1-5, with D unresolved. With 4 bases removed from V and 4 bases from J, the gap between germline ends came to 11 bases. Per germline, CDR1 MNHEY and CDR2 SMNVEV (reference sequence). The CDR3 totals 14 residues. In nucleotides, the CDR3 is TGTGCCAGCAGTTCCCGGAGGGAGAATCAGCCCCAGCATTTT. Its protein is CASSSRRENQPQHF.

The V and J genes are TRBV9 and TRBJ2-5, with D hard to call. The germline V gene has CDR1 SGDLS and CDR2 YYNGEE. Trimming took 4 bases from V and 0 from J, leaving 10 bases between them. This CDR3 is built from 14 residues. CDR3 in amino acids: CASSPRFYQETQYF. CDR3 nucleotide sequence: TGTGCCAGCAGCCCCCGGTTTTACCAAGAGACCCAGTACTTC.

This chain joins TRBV15 and TRBJ2-7, with TRBD1 as a possible D gene (5 bases). The CDR3 contains 14 residues. Trimming left V 3 bases short and J 3 bases short, with 12 bases between. CDR1 is LNHNV, CDR2 YYDKDF, per germline (reference sequence). The CDR3 DNA is TGTGCCACCAGCAGGGGAAGGGGCGGCTACGAGCAGTACGTC. Protein product: CATSRGRGGYEQYV.

This chain links TRBV7-2 with TRBJ2-4; D gene ambiguous. The CDR3 is 13 residues long. CDR1 and CDR2 from the germline V gene are SGHTA and FQGNSA. Deletions cut 5 bases from V and 8 bases from J, with 13 bases between. The CDR3 loop is CASSPWGIDIQYF. For the CDR3, the DNA is TGTGCCAGCAGCCCCTGGGGTATTGACATTCAGTACTTC.

The chain is built from TRBV7-9 and TRBJ1-5; D is unclear. V lost 5 bases, J lost 7 bases, and 15 bases lay in between. The CDR3 is 14 amino acids. CDR1 is SEHNR, CDR2 FQNEAQ, per germline (reference sequence). CDR3 sequence: CASSPGGSRQPQHF. CDR3 coding DNA: TGTGCCAGCAGCCCCGGTGGGTCCCGACAGCCCCAGCATTTT.

This chain connects TRBV20-1 to TRBJ1-5; no firm D call. This CDR3 has 12 residues. CDR1 and CDR2 from the germline V gene are DFQATT and SNEGSKA (reference sequence). Here the CDR3 DNA reads TGCAGCGCAGAACCATTGGCGTTGCCCCAGCATTTT. Its translation: CSAEPLALPQHF.

The chain combines TRBV5-1 with TRBJ2-1, with no clear D. V was cut by 1 base and J by 5 bases, with 10 bases left in between. Germline V gene sequence: CDR1 SGHRS, CDR2 YFSETQ. CDR3 length: 14 amino acids. The CDR3 spells CASSLRRSNNEQFF. CDR3 nucleotides: TGCGCCAGCAGCTTGAGGCGGTCAAACAATGAGCAGTTCTTC.